Below are 7 T cell receptor beta chains sequenced from a single sample in a study of T cells in Graves' hyperthyroidism and ophthalmopathy. RNA transcripts were the template for amplifying TCR beta CDR3 regions. Primed by the HTBI set, a first-round RT-PCR was run on the TCR CDR3. TCRdb itself ran the multiplex PCR reads through MiXCR, one entry per CDR3 protein. The sample lists hundreds of thousands of distinct CDR3 sequences; approximately 14% were seen once. Sequenced: blood. The receptors derive from a woman under 30 with Graves' hyperthyroidism.

This clonotype was recorded at least ten times. The chain carries TRBV4-1 and TRBJ2-5; D is undetermined. The CDR3 is 16 amino acids. CDR1 MGHRA and CDR2 YSYEKL come from the germline V gene. The V and J ends lost 1 base and 2 bases respectively, with 14 bases between them. The CDR3 reads CASSQGPGVGQETQYF. DNA for the CDR3: TGCGCCAGCAGCCAAGGTCCAGGCGTGGGTCAAGAGACCCAGTACTTC.

About this clonotype: A much larger clone is a single base away; this may be a read error. CDR3 sequence reads: CASSDPDSYSYSEQFF. The CDR3 DNA sequence: TGTGCCAGCAGTGACCCGGACAGCTACTCCTACAGTGAGCAGTTCTTC. The rearrangement uses TRBV6-1 and TRBJ2-1; tentative D call: TRBD1 (6 bases). Germline V gene sequence: CDR1 MNHNS, CDR2 SASEGT. The length of the CDR3 is 16 residues.

This clonotype was seen many times. The rearrangement links TRBV20-1 to TRBJ2-5, with 10 bases identical to TRBD2. The CDR3 is made up of 14 amino acids. Unmatched junction bases numbered 3, after V lost 5 bases and J lost 0 bases. Germline V lookup: CDR1 DFQATT, CDR2 SNEGSKA (reference sequence). Written as DNA, the CDR3 is TGCAGTGCTCGTAGCGGGGGGTACCAAGAGACCCAGTACTTC. It specifies CSARSGGYQETQYF.

This clonotype was detected a few times. This rearrangement joins TRBV5-4 to TRBJ2-7, with no clear D. This CDR3 region has 14 residues. Trimming cost V 4 bases and J 3 bases, with 14 bases left between them. Germline CDR1 reads SGHNT; CDR2 reads YYREEE (reference sequence). CDR3 DNA: TGTGCCAGCAGCCCCGGGTGGCAGTACTACGAGCAGTACTTC. Residues: CASSPGWQYYEQYF.

A word on this clonotype: A much larger clonotype is one base distant, so this may be a read error. The genes are TRBV3-1 and TRBJ1-1; the D gene is possibly TRBD1 (6 bases). This CDR3 comprises 12 residues. Germline CDR1 reads LGHDT; CDR2 reads YNNKEL (reference sequence). This chain's CDR3 is CASRRGDTEASF. CDR3 bases: TGTGCCAGCCGCCGAGGGGACACTGAAGCTTCCTTT. Complete variable domain (other parts from reference TRBV3-1 and TRBJ1-1): DTAVSQTPKYLVTQMGNDKSIKCEQNLGHDTMYWYKQDSKKFLKIMFSYNNKELIINETVPNRFSPKSPDKAHLNLHINSLELGDSAVYFCASRRGDTEASFGQGTRLTVV.

This clonotype occurred a few times. V usage is TRBV24-1 and J usage is TRBJ2-2; D is unresolved. Trimming cost V 4 bases and J 7 bases, with 6 bases left between them. The CDR3 covers 12 residues. Germline loops: CDR1 KGHDR, CDR2 SFDVKD. The DNA of the CDR3 is TGTGCCACCAGTGACCCTTTCGGGGAGCTGTTTTTT. Translating gives CATSDPFGELFF.

This clonotype has a count of ten or more. J is TRBJ2-2 and V is TRBV6-2 or TRBV6-3; 7 positions agree with TRBD2. This CDR3 spans 14 amino acids. Trimming took 1 base from V and 10 from J; bases not matched to a gene: 6. CDR1 and CDR2 from the germline V gene are MNHEY and SVGEGT. The CDR3: CASSYLGGETELFF. The CDR3 nucleotides read TGTGCCAGCAGTTACTTGGGAGGGGAGACGGAGCTGTTTTTT.